The 25 T cell receptor beta chains in this list originate from one sample, sequenced in a study of identical twins. A single record per CDR3 protein comes from TCRdb applying MiXCR to the 5' RACE reads. The table has around 570,000 distinct CDR3 sequences, nearly 10% seen once; the top ten hold 2.5% to 3%. Separately, the same data were catalogued under a study of yellow fever vaccine responses in identical twins.

Sequenced: PBMCs. The receptors stem from a woman aged 18 to 35 in good health.

This clonotype was observed at least ten times. The chain uses TRBV29-1 and TRBJ1-1; D call uncertain. Germline V gives CDR1 SQVTM, CDR2 ANQGSEA. This CDR3 is 11 amino acids long. The V gene lost 6 bases and the J gene lost 2 bases, with 7 bases spanning the gap. The CDR3 nucleotides are TGCAGCGTCGGACTCAACACTGAAGCTTTCTTT. Its protein product is CSVGLNTEAFF.

The sample holds a few counts of this clonotype. The CDR3 is CANLPLAGVYNEQFF. The CDR3 nucleotides are TGTGCCAACCTCCCTCTAGCGGGAGTGTACAATGAGCAGTTCTTC. The chain recombines TRBV7-9 with TRBJ2-1; 10 bases fit TRBD2. With 10 bases clipped from V and 4 bases from J, the junction kept 10 bases outside the gene matches. CDR1 is SEHNR, CDR2 FQNEAQ, per germline (reference sequence). This CDR3 is built from 15 residues.

The rearrangement uses TRBV10-3 and TRBJ2-1; 9 bases are a match to TRBD2. Germline V gene sequence: CDR1 ENHRY, CDR2 SYGVKD. The length of the CDR3 is 15 residues. Trimming cost V 7 bases and J 7 bases; bases outside gene matches: 11. In nucleotides, the CDR3 is TGTGCCATCAAGGACGGCGGGGGGGAGAGAAATGAGCAGTTCTTC. It specifies CAIKDGGGERNEQFF.

This clonotype was seen a handful of times. This chain uses TRBV12-3 or TRBV12-4 with TRBJ2-7; D is possibly TRBD2 (6 bases). The length of the CDR3 is 14 residues. V lost 5 bases and J lost 3, with 14 bases in between. The CDR3 region is CASSPLRGNYEQYF. The CDR3 nucleotides read TGTGCCAGCAGTCCTCTACGGGGGAACTACGAGCAGTACTTC.

The V and J genes are TRBV27 and TRBJ1-1; D is unclear. Between the trimmed V and J ends, which lost 3 bases and 3 bases, there was a span of 11 bases. CDR1 is MNHEY, CDR2 SMNVEV, per germline (reference sequence). The length of the CDR3 is 14 residues. CDR3 residues: CASSLNSGDTEAFF. In DNA form, the CDR3 reads TGTGCCAGCAGTTTGAACTCTGGGGACACTGAAGCTTTCTTT.

In this sample, this clonotype turned up many times. V is TRBV12-3 or TRBV12-4 and J is TRBJ1-2; TRBD1 matches at 7 bases. The CDR3 is 15 residues long. Unmatched junction bases numbered 9, after V lost 6 bases and J lost 2 bases. DNA for the CDR3: TGTGCCAGCAGAGGGAAGGGACAGAAAAACTATGGCTACACCTTC. It yields the protein CASRGKGQKNYGYTF.

The V gene is TRBV20-1, the J gene TRBJ2-1; 8 positions match TRBD1. There are 14 residues in the CDR3. From germline, CDR1 is DFQATT and CDR2 SNEGSKA (reference sequence). Germline trimming cut 2 bases from V and 7 bases from J; bases unmatched to any gene: 7. The CDR3 region has the DNA TGCAGTGCTAGATCCCACAGGGGGGAAAATGAGCAGTTCTTC. Amino acid sequence: CSARSHRGENEQFF.

This clonotype was seen only a few times. J is TRBJ1-5 and V is TRBV19, with D unresolved. The CDR3 is made up of 15 amino acids. V was pared by 5 bases and J by 1 base, with 12 bases between. Germline assignment: CDR1 LNHDA and CDR2 SQIVND (reference sequence). CDR3 region: CASSGTDVSNQPQHF. Here the CDR3 DNA reads TGTGCCAGTAGTGGAACAGATGTAAGCAATCAGCCCCAGCATTTT. Combining the CDR3 with reference TRBV19 and TRBJ1-5 gives the whole variable domain DGGITQSPKYLFRKEGQNVTLSCEQNLNHDAMYWYRQDPGQGLRLIYYSQIVNDFQKGDIAEGYSVSREKKESFPLTVTSAQKNPTAFYLCASSGTDVSNQPQHFGDGTRLSIL.

The table lists this clonotype with a few counts. The chain couples TRBV10-3 to TRBJ2-3, with a possible D match to TRBD2 (7 bases). This CDR3 spans 16 amino acids. Trimming took off 4 bases at V and 0 bases at J, with 14 bases between the two ends. From germline, CDR1 is ENHRY and CDR2 SYGVKD. DNA for the CDR3: TGTGCCATCAGTGGGACTCGGGGGGCGAGCACAGATACGCAGTATTTT. This gives the protein CAISGTRGASTDTQYF.

This chain links TRBV18 with TRBJ2-3, with TRBD2 matching over 7 bases. V shed 3 bases and J 0 bases; nucleotides not matched to a gene: 6. Germline V CDR1 and CDR2: KGHSH, LQKENI. CDR3 length equals 16 residues. The CDR3 loop reads CASSPQLAISTDTQYF. CDR3 DNA sequence: TGTGCCAGCTCACCCCAACTAGCGATCAGCACAGATACGCAGTATTTT.

This clonotype was observed a handful of times. The rearrangement joins TRBV7-9 to TRBJ1-2; D gene uncertain. Germline assignment: CDR1 SEHNR and CDR2 FQNEAQ (reference sequence). This CDR3 region has 13 residues. V lost 5 bases and J lost 4, with 11 bases in between. The CDR3: CASSQVHGYGYTF. In nucleotides, the CDR3 is TGTGCCAGCAGCCAAGTCCACGGCTATGGCTACACCTTC.

This clonotype was picked up a small number of times. CDR3 nucleotides: TGTGCCAGCAGCTTACACGACGGAGACACTGAAGCTTTCTTT. It translates to CASSLHDGDTEAFF. The V gene is TRBV7-9, the J gene TRBJ1-1; D not certain. There are 14 residues in the CDR3. Germline CDR1 and CDR2: SEHNR and FQNEAQ (reference sequence). The V and J ends lost 2 bases and 3 bases respectively, with 10 bases between them.

This clonotype came up a few times. V is TRBV3-1 and J is TRBJ1-5; D gene ambiguous. CDR1 is LGHDT and CDR2 is YNNKEL in the germline V gene (reference sequence). The CDR3 covers 15 residues. Between the trimmed V and J ends, which lost 0 bases and 1 base, there was a span of 7 bases. DNA for the CDR3: TGTGCCAGCAGCCAAGATTACAGAAGCAATCAGCCCCAGCATTTT. As protein: CASSQDYRSNQPQHF.

This clonotype was seen only a few times. The genes are TRBV3-1 and TRBJ2-2; maybe TRBD2 (5 bases). The CDR3 sequence is 14 residues long. Germline V gene sequence: CDR1 LGHDT, CDR2 YNNKEL (reference sequence). Trimming removed 1 base at V and 5 bases at J, with 8 bases between. The DNA for the CDR3 is TGTGCCAGCAGCCAAGGCGGGTGGACCGGGGAGCTGTTTTTT. Encoded protein: CASSQGGWTGELFF.

This clonotype was counted ten times or more. This sequence joins TRBV6-5 and TRBJ1-2; tentatively, D is TRBD1 (5 bases). The germline V gene encodes CDR1 MNHEY and CDR2 SVGAGI. Trimming took 2 bases from V and 8 from J, leaving 15 bases between them. The CDR3 covers 14 residues. CDR3: CASSYAQGIGGYTF. In nucleotides, the CDR3 is TGTGCCAGCAGTTACGCCCAGGGAATTGGCGGCTACACCTTC.

Many counts were recorded for this clonotype. This CDR3 is CSVEDIAGPHYGYTF. Here the CDR3 DNA reads TGCAGCGTTGAAGATATCGCAGGCCCACACTATGGCTACACCTTC. The rearrangement joins TRBV29-1 to TRBJ1-2, with D unresolved. The CDR3 has 15 residues. The germline V gene encodes CDR1 SQVTM and CDR2 ANQGSEA. The germline V and J ends were trimmed by 0 bases and 3 bases, with 14 bases remaining between them.

Only a few counts were recorded for this clonotype. The J gene is TRBJ2-7, the V gene TRBV20-1, with a weak D call TRBD1 (6 bases). Trimming removed 6 bases at V and 2 bases at J, with 11 bases between. This CDR3 contains 12 residues. Germline V lookup: CDR1 DFQATT, CDR2 SNEGSKA (reference sequence). CDR3 sequence: CSAGQGTYEQYF. Here the CDR3 DNA reads TGCAGTGCGGGGCAGGGGACCTACGAGCAGTACTTC.

The V call is TRBV15, the J call TRBJ2-1; 11 bases are a match to TRBD1. V was clipped by 3 bases and J by 9 bases; unmatched bases: 10. The CDR3 is 16 residues long. CDR1 is LNHNV, CDR2 YYDKDF, per germline (reference sequence). This CDR3 is CATSRVPGQGAGEQFF. The CDR3 DNA reads TGTGCCACCAGCAGGGTCCCCGGACAGGGGGCGGGTGAGCAGTTCTTC.

This clonotype was seen many times. The chain combines TRBV20-1 with TRBJ2-2, with D perhaps assigned TRBD1 or TRBD2 (5 bases each). V lost 6 bases and J 0 bases, leaving 14 bases between the germline ends. The CDR3 is made up of 15 amino acids. The V gene's germline CDR1 is DFQATT and CDR2 SNEGSKA (reference sequence). DNA of the CDR3: TGCAGTGCCCCCGGGACCCGTACGAACACCGGGGAGCTGTTTTTT. It translates to CSAPGTRTNTGELFF.

In its sample, this clonotype was seen many times. The chain carries TRBV12-3 or TRBV12-4 and TRBJ2-1; D might be TRBD1 (7 bases). The V gene lost 5 bases and the J gene lost 6 bases, with 14 bases spanning the gap. The CDR3 is 14 amino acids. The CDR3 sequence is CASSVRRDSNEQFF. CDR3 coding DNA: TGTGCCAGCAGTGTACGGCGGGACAGCAATGAGCAGTTCTTC.

The gene calls are TRBV7-9 and TRBJ2-5, with 9 positions matching TRBD1. V was pared by 5 bases and J by 4 bases, with 11 bases of the junction left unmatched. This CDR3 region has 16 residues. Germline loops: CDR1 SEHNR, CDR2 FQNEAQ (reference sequence). The CDR3: CASSKRPGQGRETQYF. The CDR3 DNA follows: TGTGCCAGCAGCAAACGACCGGGACAGGGCCGAGAGACCCAGTACTTC.

The rearrangement joins TRBV27 to TRBJ2-7, with D tentatively TRBD2 (5 bases). Trimming took 3 bases from V and 5 from J, leaving 11 bases between them. The CDR3 runs to 13 residues. Germline loops: CDR1 MNHEY, CDR2 SMNVEV (reference sequence). The CDR3 here is CASSFLLADEQYF. CDR3 bases: TGTGCCAGCAGTTTCCTCCTAGCAGACGAGCAGTACTTC.

The genes are TRBV29-1 and TRBJ2-3; no clear D gene. The CDR3 sequence is 12 residues long. V was pared by 3 bases and J by 4 bases, with 8 bases between. Per the germline V gene, CDR1 is SQVTM and CDR2 is ANQGSEA. CDR3 nucleotides: TGCAGCGTTGACATGGGGTCAGATACGCAGTATTTT. This codes for CSVDMGSDTQYF.

The V call is TRBV5-5, the J call TRBJ1-1, with 8 bases fitting TRBD1. V lost 4 bases to trimming and J lost 6 bases; unmatched junction nucleotides: 8. Germline V gene data show CDR1 as SGHKS and CDR2 as YYEKEE (reference sequence). The CDR3 spans 14 residues. The CDR3 bases are TGTGCCAGCAGCATACAGGGGGACGTGGCTGAAGCTTTCTTT. Its protein is CASSIQGDVAEAFF. Full variable domain (rest looked up from reference TRBV5-5 and TRBJ1-1): DAGVTQSPTHLIKTRGQQVTLRCSPISGHKSVSWYQQVLGQGPQFIFQYYEKEERGRGNFPDRFSARQFPNYSSELNVNALLLGDSALYLCASSIQGDVAEAFFGQGTRLTVV.

This clonotype was seen a handful of times. The V and J genes are TRBV3-1 and TRBJ1-2, with 7 bases that match TRBD1. This CDR3 spans 16 amino acids. After removal of 3 bases from V and 4 bases from J, the junction contained 11 bases not matched to a gene. The germline gives CDR1 LGHDT, CDR2 YNNKEL (reference sequence). As DNA, the CDR3 is TGTGCCAGCAGCCACGCGAGGGGGACAGCTGGCTATGGCTACACCTTC. Protein sequence: CASSHARGTAGYGYTF. Using reference TRBV3-1 and TRBJ1-2 for the parts outside the CDR3, the full variable domain is DTAVSQTPKYLVTQMGNDKSIKCEQNLGHDTMYWYKQDSKKFLKIMFSYNNKELIINETVPNRFSPKSPDKAHLNLHINSLELGDSAVYFCASSHARGTAGYGYTFGSGTRLTVV.